A selection of T cell receptor beta chains follows, all from one sample in a study of shared clonotypes between healthy human individuals. Here immunoSEQ multiplex PCR was the method, and the copy in TCRdb shows in-frame clones only, minus some. The data show about 1,800,000 clones, about 94% seen once. The sequencing sample was made of naive CD8+ T cells sorted from blood. The receptor source for this set is a man younger than 35 in good health. The CDR3 runs from the conserved cysteine through the conserved F or W. The D gene is left open where the match is weak.

TRBV7-3	TRBJ1-2	-	TGTGCCAGCAGCTTAGACAGCTCAGGCTATGGCTACACCTTC	CASSLDSSGYGYTF
TRBV10-2	TRBJ2-3	TRBD2	TGCGCCACCGTCACTAGCGGGAGGACAGATACGCAGTATTTT	CATVTSGRTDTQYF
TRBV19	TRBJ2-1	TRBD2	TGTGCCAGTAGTATCTTCGGACTAGCGGGAGGAGACAATGAGCAGTTCTTC	CASSIFGLAGGDNEQFF
TRBV19	TRBJ1-1	-	TGTGCCAGTAGTATCTTGAAAGGGGGGGTTAACACTGAAGCTTTCTTT	CASSILKGGVNTEAFF
TRBV5-1	TRBJ2-5	-	TGCGCCAGCAGCTATAAGTCTAGCAGCCAAGAGACCCAGTACTTC	CASSYKSSSQETQYF
TRBV5-4	TRBJ2-7	-	TGTGCCAGCAGCTCGGCAAGCTCCTACGAGCAGTACTTC	CASSSASSYEQYF
TRBV5-6	TRBJ2-1	-	TGTGCCAGCAGTTCAGGGTACAATGAGCAGTTCTTC	CASSSGYNEQFF
TRBV21-1	TRBJ2-7	-	-	CASSRTVGRGTYEQYF
TRBV5-6	TRBJ2-7	TRBD1	TGTGCCAGCAGCTACCACGACAGGGGGGAAGCCCCCTACGAGCAGTACTTC	CASSYHDRGEAPYEQYF
TRBV13	TRBJ2-7	-	TGTGCCAGCAGCGCTCGGACAGGGAGGGGCGAGCAGTACTTC	CASSARTGRGEQYF
TRBV19	TRBJ2-7	-	TGTGCCAGTAGTACTTCAGGCTCCTACGAGCAGTACTTC	CASSTSGSYEQYF
TRBV7-9	TRBJ1-2	TRBD1	TGTGCCAGCACCGGACAGGGGGTGAATGGCTACACCTTC	CASTGQGVNGYTF
TRBV6-5	TRBJ2-1	-	TGTGCCAGCACCCCGACAGCCTCCTACAATGAGCAGTTCTTC	CASTPTASYNEQFF
TRBV28	TRBJ2-7	-	TGTGCCAGCAGTTTACTGGGACGGCCAACTACCTACGAGCAGTACTTC	CASSLLGRPTTYEQYF
TRBV7-9	TRBJ2-7	-	TGTGCCAGCAGCCCGATCAGGGCAGGGAGCTCCTACGAGCAGTACTTC	CASSPIRAGSSYEQYF